Listed below are T cell receptor beta chains from one sample, sequenced in a study of blood T cell repertoires in COVID-19. Sequencing used immunoSEQ multiplex PCR; TCRdb keeps in-frame clones, though not all of them. The sample consists of about 260,000 clones, approximately 89% of them appearing once. Sequencing was done on a sample of peripheral blood. Receptors originate from a woman aged 50 to 60 with acute or convalescent COVID-19. The CDR3 runs from the conserved cysteine through the conserved F or W. A D gene is named only where the DNA matches it firmly. Not every row has a clone size; where given, it reads once, few, many or a size class.

v_call	clone_size	d_call	j_call	cdr3_aa	cdr3_nt
TRBV7-2	NA	NA	TRBJ1-1	CASSLDRAAEAFF	TGTGCCAGCAGCTTAGACAGGGCAGCTGAAGCTTTCTTT
TRBV3-1/TRBV3-2	NA	TRBD1	TRBJ2-7	CASSLPGQGLGEQYF	TGTGCCAGCAGCCTTCCGGGACAGGGGTTGGGCGAGCAGTACTTC
TRBV27	NA	NA	TRBJ2-2	CASSLGLFSGELFF	TGTGCCAGCAGTTTAGGACTTTTCTCCGGGGAGCTGTTTTTT
TRBV2	NA	NA	TRBJ2-5	CASSEGTPGETQYF	TGTGCCAGCAGTGAAGGGACACCGGGCGAGACCCAGTACTTC
TRBV11-2	NA	TRBD1	TRBJ2-7	CASSIRDRASHF	TGTGCCAGCAGCATAAGGGACAGGGCATCGCACTTC
TRBV30	NA	TRBD1	TRBJ1-6	CAWGKTGVGDSPLHF	TGTGCCTGGGGCAAAACAGGGGTGGGGGATTCACCCCTCCACTTT
TRBV6-2/TRBV6-3	once	NA	TRBJ2-3	CASSYMGRNRDTQYF	TGTGCCAGCAGTTACATGGGGCGTAATCGGGATACGCAGTATTTT
TRBV19	NA	TRBD1	TRBJ1-2	CASSPRDRVGYTF	TGTGCCAGTAGTCCCCGGGACAGGGTTGGCTACACCTTC
TRBV24-1	NA	NA	TRBJ1-5	CATSDFGDQPQHF	TGTGCCACCAGTGATTTCGGGGATCAGCCCCAGCATTTT
TRBV28	NA	NA	TRBJ1-5	CASSLWGGVAGNQPQHF	TGTGCCAGCAGTTTATGGGGGGGAGTGGCAGGCAATCAGCCCCAGCATTTT
TRBV19	NA	NA	TRBJ1-2	CASSIVYSRNYGYTF	TGTGCCAGTAGTATAGTTTACAGCAGGAATTATGGCTACACCTTC
TRBV18	NA	NA	TRBJ1-1	CASSRQLARGAIEAFF	TGTGCCAGCTCAAGACAGCTTGCTCGGGGGGCGATTGAAGCTTTCTTT
TRBV2	NA	NA	TRBJ1-1	CASSEIKGYTGEAFF	TGTGCCAGCAGTGAAATAAAGGGGTACACAGGTGAGGCTTTCTTT
TRBV24-1	NA	TRBD1	TRBJ1-2	CATSDNRGPDYGYTF	TGTGCCACCAGTGATAACAGGGGGCCGGACTATGGCTACACCTTC
TRBV25-1	NA	NA	TRBJ2-7	CASSERMGLIYEQYF	TGTGCCAGCAGTGAAAGGATGGGACTCATCTACGAGCAGTACTTC
TRBV27	NA	NA	TRBJ2-3	CASSLSVAGSDTQYF	TGTGCCAGCAGTTTATCAGTCGCCGGGTCAGATACGCAGTATTTT
TRBV19	NA	TRBD1	TRBJ2-7	CASRLDRGYEQYF	TGTGCCAGCCGACTCGACAGGGGCTACGAGCAGTACTTC
TRBV4-1	NA	NA	TRBJ1-5	CASSQGGAGFNQPQHF	TGCGCCAGCAGCCAAGGGGGCGCGGGGTTCAATCAGCCCCAGCATTTT
TRBV18	NA	NA	TRBJ1-1	CASSQVADSLNTEAFF	TGTGCCAGCTCACAGGTGGCCGACAGTTTGAACACTGAAGCTTTCTTT
TRBV10-3	NA	TRBD1	TRBJ1-3	CAIRTTGVNGNTIYF	TGTGCCATCAGAACCACAGGGGTTAATGGAAACACCATATATTTT
TRBV27	NA	TRBD2	TRBJ2-3	CASSLLIAGGDRDTQYF	TGTGCCAGCAGTTTATTGATAGCGGGAGGGGATCGGGATACGCAGTATTTT
TRBV7-9	NA	NA	TRBJ1-3	CASSFGRSGNTIYF	TGTGCCAGCAGCTTCGGGAGGTCTGGAAACACCATATATTTT
TRBV2	NA	NA	TRBJ1-5	CASKPSGGNQPQHF	TGTGCCAGCAAGCCCTCCGGCGGGAATCAGCCCCAGCATTTT
TRBV28	NA	TRBD2	TRBJ2-3	CASSSAAGALDTQYF	TGTGCCAGCAGTTCGGCGGCGGGAGCGTTAGATACGCAGTATTTT